The source of this T cell receptor beta chain is a study of T cells in tuberculosis. Study-wide background: Sequenced TCRs come from CD1B-GMM tetramer-binding T cells. IGRA-negative adolescents, IGRA-positive adolescents with latent tuberculosis and adults with active tuberculosis formed this South African cohort. Study observations and caveats: The TCR-beta difference was not significant; alpha differences partly reflected length.

Only in-frame clones appear in the TCRdb table, and some are missing; sequencing was by immunoSEQ multiplex PCR. The sample includes some 30,000 clones, around 94% of them seen just once. Each donor contributed 90,000 to 100,000 T cells on average, unsorted. This clone was detected once. Its antigen is unknown. The receptor was isolated from a donor aged 10 to 29 with latent tuberculosis or without tuberculosis infection. Input material: PBMCs.

CDR3 bases: TGTGCCTGGAGTGTACAAGGAGCAGATACGCAGTATTTT. As protein: CAWSVQGADTQYF. This chain uses TRBV30 with TRBJ2-3; D uncertain. The CDR3 extends over 13 amino acids. Germline-derived CDR1 and CDR2 are GTSNPN and SVGIG (reference sequence). V lost 0 bases and J lost 4, with 8 bases in between.